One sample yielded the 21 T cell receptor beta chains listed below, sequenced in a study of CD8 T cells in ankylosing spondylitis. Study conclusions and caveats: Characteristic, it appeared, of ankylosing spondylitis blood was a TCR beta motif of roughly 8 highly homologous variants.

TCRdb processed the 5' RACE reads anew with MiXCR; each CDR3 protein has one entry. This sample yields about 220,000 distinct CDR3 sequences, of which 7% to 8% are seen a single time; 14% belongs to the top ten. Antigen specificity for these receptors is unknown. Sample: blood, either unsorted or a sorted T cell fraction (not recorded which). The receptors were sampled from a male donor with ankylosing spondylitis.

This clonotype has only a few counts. CDR3: CASSLEDPGGGDEQFF. For the CDR3, the DNA is TGCGCCAGCAGCTTGGAGGACCCAGGCGGGGGCGATGAGCAGTTCTTC. The gene calls are TRBV5-1 and TRBJ2-1; a weak D match, TRBD2 (7 bases). Germline loops: CDR1 SGHRS, CDR2 YFSETQ. The CDR3 is 16 amino acids. The V end lost 0 bases, the J end lost 8 bases, and 18 bases lay between the germline ends.

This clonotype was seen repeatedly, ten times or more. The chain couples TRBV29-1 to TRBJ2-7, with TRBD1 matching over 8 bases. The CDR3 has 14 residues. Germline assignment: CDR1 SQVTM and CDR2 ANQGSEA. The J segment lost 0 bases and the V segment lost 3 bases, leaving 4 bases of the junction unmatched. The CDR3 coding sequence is TGCAGCGTTGAGGGGCAGGGGGCCTCCTACGAGCAGTACTTC. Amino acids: CSVEGQGASYEQYF.

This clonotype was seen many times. The CDR3 loop reads CASSPRPGDTQYF. CDR3 DNA sequence: TGTGCCAGCAGCCCAAGACCCGGGGATACGCAGTATTTT. The chain combines TRBV2 with TRBJ2-3; D not resolved. Germline V gene data show CDR1 as SNHLY and CDR2 as FYNNEI. Deletions cut 6 bases from V and 6 bases from J, with 13 bases between. This CDR3 spans 13 amino acids.

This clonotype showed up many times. The CDR3, as DNA: TGCGCCAGCAGCCAAGCCAATGGACTAGGCCGCTACGAGCAGTACTTC. As protein: CASSQANGLGRYEQYF. This rearrangement joins TRBV4-3 to TRBJ2-7; 7 bases line up with TRBD2. The CDR3 is 16 residues long. V was pared by 1 base and J by 3 bases, with 9 bases of the junction left unmatched. The germline V gene has CDR1 LGHNA and CDR2 YSLEER.

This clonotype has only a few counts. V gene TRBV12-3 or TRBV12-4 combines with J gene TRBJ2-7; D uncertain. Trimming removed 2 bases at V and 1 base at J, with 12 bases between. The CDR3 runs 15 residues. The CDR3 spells CASSLSGSPSYEQYF. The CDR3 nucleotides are TGTGCCAGCAGTTTAAGTGGATCGCCGTCCTACGAGCAGTACTTC.

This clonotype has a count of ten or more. The CDR3 DNA follows: TGCAGTGCTCCTTTTGGGGGCCACAATCAGCCCCAGCATTTT. Its translation is CSAPFGGHNQPQHF. The chain employs TRBV20-1 and TRBJ1-5; D may be TRBD1 (6 bases). Looked up from germline, CDR1 is DFQATT and CDR2 is SNEGSKA (reference sequence). With 5 bases removed from V and 3 bases from J, the gap between germline ends came to 14 bases. The CDR3 extends over 14 amino acids.

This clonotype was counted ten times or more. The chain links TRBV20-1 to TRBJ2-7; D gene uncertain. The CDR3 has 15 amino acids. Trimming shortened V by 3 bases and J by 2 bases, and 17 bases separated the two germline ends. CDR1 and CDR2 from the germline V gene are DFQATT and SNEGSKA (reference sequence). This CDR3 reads CSASAVGRRAYEQYF. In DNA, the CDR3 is TGCAGTGCTAGCGCGGTGGGCCGGAGAGCCTACGAGCAGTACTTC.

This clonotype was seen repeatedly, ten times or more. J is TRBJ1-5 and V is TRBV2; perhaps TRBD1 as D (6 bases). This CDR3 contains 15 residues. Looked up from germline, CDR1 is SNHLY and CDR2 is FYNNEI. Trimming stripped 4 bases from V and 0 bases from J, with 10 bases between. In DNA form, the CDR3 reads TGTGCCAGCAGTGTTGACAGGAGTAGCAATCAGCCCCAGCATTTT. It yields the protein CASSVDRSSNQPQHF. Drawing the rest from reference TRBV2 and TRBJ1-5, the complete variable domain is EPEVTQTPSHQVTQMGQEVILRCVPISNHLYFYWYRQILGQKVEFLVSFYNNEISEKSEIFDDQFSVERPDGSNFTLKIRSTKLEDSAMYFCASSVDRSSNQPQHFGDGTRLSIL.

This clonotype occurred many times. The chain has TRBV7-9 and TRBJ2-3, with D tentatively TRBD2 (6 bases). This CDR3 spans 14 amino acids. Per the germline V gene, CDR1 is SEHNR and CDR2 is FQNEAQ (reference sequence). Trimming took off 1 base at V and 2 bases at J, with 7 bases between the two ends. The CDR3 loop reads CASSLGRDTDTQYF. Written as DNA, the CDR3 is TGTGCCAGCAGCTTAGGGCGGGACACAGATACGCAGTATTTT.

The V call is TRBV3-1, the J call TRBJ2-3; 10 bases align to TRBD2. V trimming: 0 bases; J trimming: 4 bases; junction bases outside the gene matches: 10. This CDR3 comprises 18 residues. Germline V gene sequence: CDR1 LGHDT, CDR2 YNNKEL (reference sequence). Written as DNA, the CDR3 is TGTGCCAGCAGCCAAGATAGAGCGGGAGGGCCCTCGTCAGATACGCAGTATTTT. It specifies CASSQDRAGGPSSDTQYF.

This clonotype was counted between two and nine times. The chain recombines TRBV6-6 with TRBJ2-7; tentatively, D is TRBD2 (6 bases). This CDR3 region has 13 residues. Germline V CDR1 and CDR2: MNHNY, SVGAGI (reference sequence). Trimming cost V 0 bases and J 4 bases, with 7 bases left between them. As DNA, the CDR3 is TGTGCCAGCAGTTACTCGGAGGGTTACGAGCAGTACTTC. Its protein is CASSYSEGYEQYF.

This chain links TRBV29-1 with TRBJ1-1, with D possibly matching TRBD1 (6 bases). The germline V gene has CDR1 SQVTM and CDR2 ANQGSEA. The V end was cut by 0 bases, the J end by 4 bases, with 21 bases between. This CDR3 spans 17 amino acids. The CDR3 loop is CSVEDRWAGRGGTEAFF. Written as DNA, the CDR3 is TGCAGCGTTGAAGATCGTTGGGCAGGGCGAGGGGGCACTGAAGCTTTCTTT.

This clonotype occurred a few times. The CDR3 loop is CASSARISRDSVFYEQYF. CDR3 bases: TGTGCCAGCAGCGCAAGGATATCCCGGGACAGTGTCTTCTACGAGCAGTACTTC. The chain combines TRBV4-2 with TRBJ2-7; 7 bases are a match to TRBD1. The CDR3 contains 18 residues. Germline loops: CDR1 LGHNA, CDR2 YNFKEQ. Germline trimming cut 5 bases from V and 3 bases from J; bases unmatched to any gene: 19.

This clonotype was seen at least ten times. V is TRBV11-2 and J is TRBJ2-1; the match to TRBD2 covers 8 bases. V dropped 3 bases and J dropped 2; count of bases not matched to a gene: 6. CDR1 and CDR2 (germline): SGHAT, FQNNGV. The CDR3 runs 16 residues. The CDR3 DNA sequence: TGTGCCAGCAGCTTTCGCGGGAGGATCCCCTACAATGAGCAGTTCTTC. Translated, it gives CASSFRGRIPYNEQFF. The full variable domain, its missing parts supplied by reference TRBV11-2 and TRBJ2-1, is EAGVAQSPRYKIIEKRQSVAFWCNPISGHATLYWYQQILGQGPKLLIQFQNNGVVDDSQLPKDRFSAERLKGVDSTLKIQPAKLEDSAVYLCASSFRGRIPYNEQFFGPGTRLTVL.

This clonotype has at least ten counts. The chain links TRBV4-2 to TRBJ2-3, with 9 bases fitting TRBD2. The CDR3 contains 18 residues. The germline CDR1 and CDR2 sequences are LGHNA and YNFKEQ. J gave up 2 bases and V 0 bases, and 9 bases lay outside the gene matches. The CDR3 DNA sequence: TGTGCCAGCAGCCAAGATGGGAGCGGGGGGTTCCACACAGATACGCAGTATTTT. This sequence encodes CASSQDGSGGFHTDTQYF.

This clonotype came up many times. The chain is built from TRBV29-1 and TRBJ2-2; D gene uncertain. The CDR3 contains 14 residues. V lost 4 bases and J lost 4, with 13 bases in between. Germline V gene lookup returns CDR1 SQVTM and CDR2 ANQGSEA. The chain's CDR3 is CSVGKGWATGELFF. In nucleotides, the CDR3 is TGCAGCGTTGGCAAGGGCTGGGCCACCGGGGAGCTGTTTTTT.

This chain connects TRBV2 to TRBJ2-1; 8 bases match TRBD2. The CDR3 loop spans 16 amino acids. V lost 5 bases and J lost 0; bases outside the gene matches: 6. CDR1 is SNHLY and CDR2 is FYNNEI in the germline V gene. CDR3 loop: CASSYNSGTSYNEQFF. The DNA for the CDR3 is TGTGCCAGCAGTTATAATAGCGGGACCTCCTACAATGAGCAGTTCTTC.

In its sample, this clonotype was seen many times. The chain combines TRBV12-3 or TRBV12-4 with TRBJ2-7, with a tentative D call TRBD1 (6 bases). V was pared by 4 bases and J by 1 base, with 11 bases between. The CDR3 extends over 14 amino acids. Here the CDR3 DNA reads TGTGCCAGCAGTTACCGGGACAATTCCTACGAGCAGTACTTC. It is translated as CASSYRDNSYEQYF.

CDR3: CASSNLAGGSSYEQYF. CDR3 nucleotides: TGTGCCAGCAGTAATCTAGCGGGAGGTTCCTCCTACGAGCAGTACTTC. The rearrangement joins TRBV6-1 to TRBJ2-7, with 11 positions matching TRBD2. This CDR3 spans 16 amino acids. V was pared by 5 bases and J by 0 bases, with 6 bases of the junction left unmatched. The germline CDR1 and CDR2 sequences are MNHNS and SASEGT.

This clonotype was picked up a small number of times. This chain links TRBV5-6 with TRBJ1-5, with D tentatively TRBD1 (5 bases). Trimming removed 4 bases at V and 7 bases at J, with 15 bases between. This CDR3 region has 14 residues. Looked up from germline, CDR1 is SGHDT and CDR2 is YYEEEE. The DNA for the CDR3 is TGTGCCAGCAGCCCGGCCCAGGGAAACCAGCCCCAGCATTTT. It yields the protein CASSPAQGNQPQHF.

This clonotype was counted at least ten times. The CDR3 DNA reads as TGCGCCAGCAGCGAGACTAGCGGGAGGGCCGTTAACGAGCAGTACTTC. This translates into CASSETSGRAVNEQYF. The genes are TRBV5-1 and TRBJ2-7, with 14 bases identical to TRBD2. Looked up from germline, CDR1 is SGHRS and CDR2 is YFSETQ. The ends lost 4 bases at V and 5 bases at J; junction bases unmatched: 8. This CDR3 contains 16 residues.